The clone carrying this TCR beta chain was picked up a small number of times. The entry originates in a study of T cell responses to AZD1222 COVID-19 vaccine. The V end lost 4 bases, the J end lost 1 base, and 11 bases lay between the germline ends. Germline CDR1 is SNHLY and CDR2 is FYNNEI. The CDR3 is 15 residues long. Produced via immunoSEQ multiplex PCR; TCRdb's table is partial and in-frame only. The sample holds under 150,000 clones; approximately 88% are singletons and the top ten take approximately 3.5%. The source of this sequence is an adult in good health. Sequenced material: peripheral blood, taken on day 0 of AZD1222 vaccination. The chain recombines TRBV2 with TRBJ1-5, with unresolved D. The CDR3 DNA sequence: TGTGCCAGCAGTGGAGGACTCTCGAGCAATCAGCCCCAGCATTTT. Protein product: CASSGGLSSNQPQHF.